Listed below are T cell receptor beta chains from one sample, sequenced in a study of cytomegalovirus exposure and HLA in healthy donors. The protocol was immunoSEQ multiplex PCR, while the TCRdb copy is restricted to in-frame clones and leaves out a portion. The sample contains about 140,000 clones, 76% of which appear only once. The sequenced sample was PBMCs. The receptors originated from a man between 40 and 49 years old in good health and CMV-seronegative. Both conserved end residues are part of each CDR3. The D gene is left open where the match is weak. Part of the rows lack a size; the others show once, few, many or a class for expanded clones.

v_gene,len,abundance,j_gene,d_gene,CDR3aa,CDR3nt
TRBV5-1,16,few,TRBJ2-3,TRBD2,CASSPPTSGLTDTQYF,TGCGCCAGCAGCCCACCGACTAGCGGGCTCACAGATACGCAGTATTTT
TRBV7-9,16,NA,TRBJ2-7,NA,CSSSLGGQGRTYEQYF,TGTTCCAGCAGCTTAGGGGGGCAGGGGCGGACCTACGAGCAGTACTTC
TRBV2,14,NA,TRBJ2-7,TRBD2,CASHGTSGPYEQYF,TGTGCCAGTCACGGGACTAGCGGCCCCTACGAGCAGTACTTC
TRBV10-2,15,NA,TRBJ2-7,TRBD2,CASRFLAGAEYEQYF,TGCGCCAGCAGATTCCTAGCGGGAGCGGAGTACGAGCAGTACTTC
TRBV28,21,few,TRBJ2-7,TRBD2,CASSLGGPRLGLAGVSYEQYF,TGTGCCAGCAGTTTAGGTGGCCCCCGCCTCGGCCTAGCGGGAGTTTCTTACGAGCAGTACTTC
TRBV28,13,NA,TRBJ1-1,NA,CASSFSGNTEAFF,TGTGCCAGCAGTTTTTCCGGGAACACTGAAGCTTTCTTT
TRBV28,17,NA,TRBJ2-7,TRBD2,CASSLPRAGGLSYEQYF,TGTGCCAGCAGTTTACCAAGAGCGGGAGGTCTCTCCTACGAGCAGTACTTC
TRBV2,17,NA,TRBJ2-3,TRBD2,CASSALASGRPTDTQYF,TGTGCCAGCAGTGCCCTAGCTAGCGGGAGACCCACAGATACGCAGTATTTT
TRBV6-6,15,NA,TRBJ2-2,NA,CASSDSYGNTGELFF,TGTGCCAGCAGTGATTCCTACGGGAACACCGGGGAGCTGTTTTTT
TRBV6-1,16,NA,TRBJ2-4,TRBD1,CASSDDRGLAKNIQYF,TGTGCCAGCAGTGACGACAGGGGCCTAGCCAAAAACATTCAGTACTTC
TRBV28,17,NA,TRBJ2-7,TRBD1,CASSFGVLGQSSYEQYF,TGTGCCAGCAGTTTCGGTGTTTTGGGACAGAGCTCCTACGAGCAGTACTTC
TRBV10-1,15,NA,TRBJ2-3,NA,CASSESMAGTDTQYF,TGCGCCAGCAGTGAGTCGATGGCAGGTACAGATACGCAGTATTTT
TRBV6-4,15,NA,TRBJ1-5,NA,CASSPGVGSNQPQHF,TGTGCCAGCAGTCCAGGTGTTGGTAGCAATCAGCCCCAGCATTTT
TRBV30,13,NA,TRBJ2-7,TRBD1,CAWSRNRGDEQYF,TGTGCCTGGAGCCGAAACAGGGGCGACGAGCAGTACTTC
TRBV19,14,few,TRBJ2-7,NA,CASSATGGAYEQYF,TGTGCCAGTAGCGCCACAGGGGGGGCCTACGAGCAGTACTTC
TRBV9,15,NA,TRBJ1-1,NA,CASSGGGWAGEEAFF,TGTGCCAGCAGCGGTGGGGGGTGGGCGGGGGAGGAAGCTTTCTTT
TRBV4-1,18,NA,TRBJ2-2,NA,CASSQVILTGINTGELFF,TGCGCCAGCAGCCAAGTAATCTTAACAGGAATCAACACCGGGGAGCTGTTTTTT
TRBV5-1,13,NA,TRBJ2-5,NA,CASSELEEETQYF,TGCGCCAGCAGCGAACTAGAGGAAGAGACCCAGTACTTC
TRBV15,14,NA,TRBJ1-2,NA,CATSRGGSLYGYTF,TGTGCCACCAGCAGAGGAGGGAGTCTCTATGGCTACACCTTC
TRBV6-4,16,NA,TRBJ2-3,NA,CASSYREPTSTDTQYF,TGTGCCAGCAGTTACAGGGAGCCCACTAGCACAGATACGCAGTATTTT
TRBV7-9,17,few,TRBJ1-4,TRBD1,CASSLGGQGKREEKLFF,TGTGCCAGCAGCTTAGGGGGACAGGGTAAAAGGGAAGAAAAACTGTTTTTT
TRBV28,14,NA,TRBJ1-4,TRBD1,CASSSTGKGEKLFF,TGTGCCAGCAGTTCGACAGGGAAAGGTGAAAAACTGTTTTTT
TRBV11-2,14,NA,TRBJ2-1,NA,CASSLDPGDNEQFF,TGTGCCAGCAGCTTAGATCCCGGGGACAATGAGCAGTTCTTC
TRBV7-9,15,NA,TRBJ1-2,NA,CASSSSREVWDGYTF,TGTGCCAGCAGCTCATCCCGGGAGGTTTGGGATGGCTACACCTTC
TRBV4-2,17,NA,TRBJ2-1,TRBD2,CASSHDASGGPYNEQFF,TGTGCCAGCAGCCACGACGCTAGCGGGGGGCCGTACAATGAGCAGTTCTTC
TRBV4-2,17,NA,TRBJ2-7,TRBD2,CASSQDTASGSSYEQYF,TGTGCCAGCAGCCAAGATACCGCTAGCGGTAGCTCCTACGAGCAGTACTTC
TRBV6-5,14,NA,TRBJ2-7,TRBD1,CASRYRTGSYEQYF,TGTGCCAGCCGCTACAGGACAGGGAGCTACGAGCAGTACTTC
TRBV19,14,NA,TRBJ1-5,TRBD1,CASSIGTGFGPQHF,TGTGCCAGTAGTATAGGGACAGGATTCGGGCCCCAGCATTTT
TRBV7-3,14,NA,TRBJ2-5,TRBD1,CASSQTGWDETQYF,TGTGCCAGCAGCCAGACAGGGTGGGACGAGACCCAGTACTTC
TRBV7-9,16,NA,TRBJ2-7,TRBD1,CASSSLGGQGGYEQYF,TGTGCCAGCAGCTCGCTCGGAGGACAGGGAGGCTACGAGCAGTACTTC
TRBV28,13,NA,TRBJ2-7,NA,CASFSGLTYEQYF,TGTGCCAGCTTTTCGGGACTTACCTACGAGCAGTACTTC
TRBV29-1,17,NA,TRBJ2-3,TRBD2,CSVETSGGAFGTDTQYF,TGCAGCGTTGAGACTAGCGGGGGGGCCTTTGGCACAGATACGCAGTATTTT
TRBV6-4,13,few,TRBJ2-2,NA,CASSVPGTGELFF,TGTGCCAGCAGTGTCCCCGGGACCGGGGAGCTGTTTTTT
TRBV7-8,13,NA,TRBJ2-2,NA,CASLWAGTGELFF,TGTGCCAGCTTATGGGCAGGAACCGGGGAGCTGTTTTTT
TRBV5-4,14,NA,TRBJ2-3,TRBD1,CASSLEGATDTQYF,TGTGCCAGCAGCTTGGAGGGGGCCACAGATACGCAGTATTTT
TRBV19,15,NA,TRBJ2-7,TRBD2,CASSSRTSGSYEQYF,TGTGCCAGTAGTTCAAGGACTAGCGGATCTTACGAGCAGTACTTC
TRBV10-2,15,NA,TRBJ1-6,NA,CASSPTVTANSPLHF,TGCGCCAGCAGTCCGACGGTTACAGCTAATTCACCCCTCCACTTT
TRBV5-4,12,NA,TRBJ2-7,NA,CASSFTGYEQYF,TGTGCCAGCAGCTTTACGGGTTACGAGCAGTACTTC
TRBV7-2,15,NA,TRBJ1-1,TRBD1,CASSLTSGGLSEAFF,TGTGCCAGCAGCCTAACGTCAGGGGGTCTAAGTGAAGCTTTCTTT
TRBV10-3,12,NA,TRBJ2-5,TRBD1,CAISGDSQTQYF,TGTGCCATCAGTGGGGACAGTCAGACCCAGTACTTC
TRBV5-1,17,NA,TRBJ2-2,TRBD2,CASSFGLAGGRTGELFF,TGCGCCAGCAGCTTCGGACTAGCGGGAGGTCGCACCGGGGAGCTGTTTTTT
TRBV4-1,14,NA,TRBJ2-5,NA,CASSHKTSTETQYF,TGCGCCAGCAGCCACAAGACTAGTACAGAGACCCAGTACTTC
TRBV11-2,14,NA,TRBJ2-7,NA,CASSWSGASYEQYF,TGTGCCAGCAGCTGGAGCGGAGCCTCCTACGAGCAGTACTTC
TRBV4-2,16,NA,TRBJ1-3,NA,CASSQMTATSGNTIYF,TGTGCCAGCAGCCAGATGACAGCGACCTCTGGAAACACCATATATTTT
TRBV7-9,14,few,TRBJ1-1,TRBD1,CASSFQGADTEAFF,TGTGCCAGCAGCTTCCAGGGGGCGGACACTGAAGCTTTCTTT
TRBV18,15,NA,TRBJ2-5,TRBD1,CASSPAQGARETQYF,TGTGCCAGCTCACCTGCTCAGGGGGCCCGAGAGACCCAGTACTTC
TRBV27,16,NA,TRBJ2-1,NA,CASSFSVGASYNEQFF,TGTGCCAGCAGTTTTTCGGTGGGGGCCTCCTACAATGAGCAGTTCTTC
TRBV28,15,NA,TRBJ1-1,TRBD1,CASTPLQGGNTEAFF,TGTGCCAGCACTCCCTTACAGGGGGGGAACACTGAAGCTTTCTTT
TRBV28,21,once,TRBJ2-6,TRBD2,CASSPPWGRGAEASGANVLTF,TGTGCCAGCAGTCCGCCCTGGGGGCGGGGGGCGGAAGCCTCTGGGGCCAACGTCCTGACTTTC
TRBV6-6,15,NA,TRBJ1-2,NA,CASSYTDSAAGGYTF,TGTGCCAGCAGTTACACCGATTCGGCAGCGGGAGGCTACACCTTC
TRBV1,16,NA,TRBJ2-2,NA,CTSSLLSGSLAGELFF,TGCACCAGCAGCCTCCTTAGCGGGAGTTTAGCCGGGGAGCTGTTTTTT